A single sample gave rise to the 29 T cell receptor beta chains below, sequenced in a study of metastatic and nonmetastatic thyroid tumors. Among the patients, none had received any treatment before thyroid surgery. TCRdb re-clonotyped the PCR reads via MiXCR. The profile shows some 22,000 clones, roughly 22% of them singletons. The sequencing input was tumor tissue. The receptors stem from a female donor with papillary thyroid cancer or a benign thyroid nodule (not recorded which). Some clones in this sample may be carry-over from other donors' samples.

In this sample, this clone turned up a few times. The chain employs TRBV28 and TRBJ2-1; D unclear. The CDR3 loop spans 15 amino acids. Germline CDR1 reads MDHEN; CDR2 reads SYDVKM. V was shortened by 6 bases and J by 4 bases, with 16 bases between the two germline ends. Written as DNA, the CDR3 is TGTGCCAGCAGGGTTAACAGTTTTAGGTACAATGAGCAGTTCTTC. Translation gives CASRVNSFRYNEQFF.

This clone was counted at least ten times. V usage is TRBV7-6 and J usage is TRBJ2-7, with 7 bases matching TRBD1. This CDR3 comprises 15 residues. Germline V lookup: CDR1 SGHVS, CDR2 FNYEAQ. Trimming removed 5 bases from V and 2 bases from J; junction bases left unmatched: 9. The CDR3 DNA follows: TGTGCCAGCAGCCAAAATTCCGGGACAGCCTACGAGCAGTACTTC. It specifies CASSQNSGTAYEQYF.

The table lists this clone with many counts. A clone one base away is much larger, so this may be a read error. The chain carries TRBV19 and TRBJ1-6; D is unclear. CDR3 size: 14 residues. Germline V lookup: CDR1 LNHDA, CDR2 SQIVND (reference sequence). Deletions cut 8 bases from V and 10 bases from J, with 18 bases between. The CDR3 loop is CASERHGEGSPLHF. CDR3 DNA sequence: TGTGCCAGTGAGAGACATGGAGAAGGATCACCCCTCCACTTT.

Judged by abundance, this clone is medium-sized. The chain combines TRBV5-1 with TRBJ1-1; TRBD1 aligns across 8 bases. CDR1 SGHRS and CDR2 YFSETQ come from the germline V gene. CDR3 length: 16 amino acids. V lost 5 bases, J lost 2 bases, and 11 bases stayed unmatched. CDR3 nucleotides: TGCGCCAGCAGGAGTTGGACAGGGCCCACCAACACTGAAGCTTTCTTT. Translating it yields CASRSWTGPTNTEAFF.

The sample holds many counts of this clone. The chain couples TRBV5-1 to TRBJ2-3; possibly TRBD2 for D (5 bases). This CDR3 spans 14 amino acids. The V end lost 0 bases, the J end lost 2 bases, and 7 bases lay between the germline ends. Looked up from germline, CDR1 is SGHRS and CDR2 is YFSETQ. The CDR3 DNA reads as TGCGCCAGCAGCTTGGGGGGAGACACAGATACGCAGTATTTT. Translation: CASSLGGDTDTQYF.

This clone was counted between two and nine times. An end of the junction differs from the germline gene, which may be a read error. The rearrangement uses TRBV6-5 and TRBJ2-2; tentative D call: TRBD1 (7 bases). Germline V gene data show CDR1 as MNHEY and CDR2 as SVGAGI. The CDR3 is 15 residues long. For the CDR3, the DNA is TGTGCCAGCAGTTTAGCGGCGGCGGGCACAGGGGAGCTGTCTTTT. As protein: CASSLAAAGTGELSF.

This clone came up a few times. The V call is TRBV12-3 or TRBV12-4, the J call TRBJ2-7; D might be TRBD1 or TRBD2, each matching 5 bases. The CDR3 is 13 residues long. Trimming took off 6 bases at V and 5 bases at J, with 14 bases between the two ends. Written as DNA, the CDR3 is TGTGCCAGCAGATATCCGGGGACCCACGAGCAGTACTTC. It encodes CASRYPGTHEQYF.

For this clone: A much larger clone lies one base from this, so it may be a read error. The chain carries TRBV29-1 and TRBJ2-1; 7 bases are shared with TRBD1. The CDR3 consists of 16 residues. J lost 0 bases, V lost 0 bases, and 5 bases had no gene match. The germline gives CDR1 SQVTM, CDR2 ANQGSEA. For the CDR3, the DNA is TGCAGCGTTGAAGACCCCGACAGGGCCTCCTACAATGAGCAGTTCTTC. Translation: CSVEDPDRASYNEQFF.

This clone was seen ten or more times. The chain combines TRBV9 with TRBJ2-1, with 9 nucleotides matching TRBD1. V dropped 6 bases and J dropped 6; count of bases not matched to a gene: 10. This CDR3 comprises 15 residues. Germline V gene sequence: CDR1 SGDLS, CDR2 YYNGEE. The CDR3: CASTMGQGKGNEQFF. CDR3 nucleotide sequence: TGTGCCAGCACCATGGGACAGGGAAAGGGCAATGAGCAGTTCTTC.

Many counts were recorded for this clone. The chain employs TRBV9 and TRBJ2-3; 9 bases line up with TRBD2. Unmatched junction bases numbered 1, after V lost 0 bases and J lost 2 bases. Per the germline V gene, CDR1 is SGDLS and CDR2 is YYNGEE. The CDR3 is 15 amino acids. CDR3 bases: TGTGCCAGCAGCGTAGGACTAGCGGCCACAGATACGCAGTATTTT. It codes for CASSVGLAATDTQYF.

This clone is a singleton in its sample. V is TRBV7-3 and J is TRBJ2-1; TRBD2 might be the D (6 bases). Germline lookup yields CDR1 SGHTA and CDR2 FQGTGA. There are 16 residues in the CDR3. V was cut by 1 base and J by 0 bases, with 10 bases left in between. CDR3: CASSLRAGSSYNEQFF. In nucleotides, the CDR3 is TGTGCCAGCAGCTTAAGGGCGGGGAGCTCCTACAATGAGCAGTTCTTC. Together with reference TRBV7-3 and TRBJ2-1, the CDR3 gives the full variable domain: GAGVSQTPSNKVTEKGKYVELRCDPISGHTALYWYRQSLGQGPEFLIYFQGTGAADDSGLPNDRFFAVRPEGSVSTLKIQRTERGDSAVYLCASSLRAGSSYNEQFFGPGTRLTVL.

This chain joins TRBV6-1 and TRBJ2-7; the match to TRBD2 covers 9 bases. The CDR3 has 15 residues. CDR1 is MNHNS and CDR2 is SASEGT in the germline V gene. V lost 1 base and J lost 2; bases outside the gene matches: 3. The CDR3 DNA reads TGTGCCAGCAGTGAAGGACTAGCGGACCCCTACGAGCAGTACTTC. Amino acids: CASSEGLADPYEQYF.

The sample holds one count of this clone. This chain joins TRBV5-1 and TRBJ2-7, with D maybe TRBD2 (5 bases). The CDR3 loop spans 17 amino acids. With 6 bases removed from V and 3 bases from J, the gap between germline ends came to 25 bases. The germline V gene has CDR1 SGHRS and CDR2 YFSETQ. The CDR3 DNA follows: TGCGCCAGCATCTTTAGACTCCGGGATCCGGGCTTCTACGAGCAGTACTTC. Translated: CASIFRLRDPGFYEQYF.

Judged by abundance, this clone is medium-sized. The rearrangement uses TRBV12-3 or TRBV12-4 and TRBJ1-1; D is ambiguous. CDR3 length: 12 amino acids. V was shortened by 4 bases and J by 7 bases, with 10 bases between the two germline ends. The CDR3 DNA reads as TGTGCCAGCAGTTCCCTGGCCCTTGAAGCTTTCTTT. The encoded protein is CASSSLALEAFF.

The sample holds many counts of this clone. This sequence joins TRBV11-2 and TRBJ2-1; D perhaps matches TRBD2 (6 bases). CDR3 length: 15 residues. Germline V gene lookup returns CDR1 SGHAT and CDR2 FQNNGV. Trimming took off 2 bases at V and 0 bases at J, with 8 bases between the two ends. CDR3 DNA sequence: TGTGCCAGCAGCTTATCCGGGAGCTCCTACAATGAGCAGTTCTTC. The encoded protein is CASSLSGSSYNEQFF.

This sequence joins TRBV9 and TRBJ2-1; no definite D call. Germline values: CDR1 SGDLS, CDR2 YYNGEE. Trimming cost V 3 bases and J 4 bases, with 14 bases left between them. The length of the CDR3 is 15 residues. The CDR3 region is CASSAPETAYNEQFF. CDR3 DNA: TGTGCCAGCAGCGCTCCCGAGACGGCTTACAATGAGCAGTTCTTC. The entire variable domain, with the rest obtained from reference TRBV9 and TRBJ2-1, is as follows: DSGVTQTPKHLITATGQRVTLRCSPRSGDLSVYWYQQSLDQGLQFLIQYYNGEERAKGNILERFSAQQFPDLHSELNLSSLELGDSALYFCASSAPETAYNEQFFGPGTRLTVL.

This chain joins TRBV2 and TRBJ1-3, with 7 bases fitting TRBD1. The CDR3 totals 14 residues. Trimming cost V 4 bases and J 2 bases; bases outside gene matches: 2. Germline loops: CDR1 SNHLY, CDR2 FYNNEI. CDR3 loop: CASSATGTGNTIYF. The CDR3 region has the DNA TGTGCCAGCAGTGCGACAGGGACTGGAAACACCATATATTTT.

A note on this clone: At one end the junction does not follow the germline gene, possibly because of a read error. V and J are TRBV7-7 and TRBJ2-7, with TRBD1 matching 7 bases. The CDR3 length is 12 residues. Germline V lookup: CDR1 SSHAT, CDR2 FNYEAQ (reference sequence). The chain's CDR3 is CASSPDRVEQYF. As DNA, the CDR3 is TGTGCTAGCAGCCCTGACAGGGTCGAGCAGTACTTC.

Note on this clone: Germline is not matched at one junction end, which may reflect a read error. The chain links TRBV2 to TRBJ2-3, with D possibly being TRBD1 or TRBD2 (5 bases each). The germline CDR1 and CDR2 sequences are SNHLY and FYNNEI. The CDR3 extends over 17 amino acids. CDR3 region: CVSSPRGLGSSTDTQYF. The CDR3, as DNA: TGTGTCAGCAGCCCCCGGGGCCTTGGGTCTAGCACAGATACGCAGTATTTT.

This clone was detected a few times. V is TRBV4-2 and J is TRBJ2-6; the match to TRBD2 covers 7 bases. The V gene's germline CDR1 is LGHNA and CDR2 YNFKEQ. Trimming removed 4 bases from V and 0 bases from J; junction bases left unmatched: 3. The CDR3 extends over 16 amino acids. In DNA, the CDR3 is TGTGCCAGCAGCCCGACTAGCAGCTCTGGGGCCAACGTCCTGACTTTC. It specifies CASSPTSSSGANVLTF.

As to this clone: Compared with germline, one end of the junction differs, possibly owing to a read error. The chain combines TRBV20-1 with TRBJ1-5, with TRBD1 matching 8 bases. Germline V gene sequence: CDR1 DFQATT, CDR2 SNEGSKA (reference sequence). The CDR3 sequence is 14 residues long. Written as DNA, the CDR3 is TGCAGTGCTAGAGCGACAGGGGTCAATCGGCCCCAGCATTTT. Translated, it gives CSARATGVNRPQHF.

This clone came up many times. The chain joins TRBV9 to TRBJ1-3; D ambiguous. The CDR3 contains 15 residues. Germline V gene sequence: CDR1 SGDLS, CDR2 YYNGEE. Trimming pared 3 bases from V and 7 bases from J, leaving 17 bases between. CDR3 nucleotide sequence: TGTGCCAGCAGCGCAGACGGAGCGAGGCGGAACACCATATATTTT. It encodes CASSADGARRNTIYF.

The sample holds many counts of this clone. This may be a read error: a much more frequent sequence differs by one nucleotide. The rearrangement links TRBV15 to TRBJ2-7, with D unclear. CDR1 is LNHNV and CDR2 is YYDKDF in the germline V gene (reference sequence). This CDR3 is 12 amino acids long. CDR3 DNA: TGTGCCACCAGCAGAGATTTTGCCCGGAGAACCTTC. Translated: CATSRDFARRTF.

This clone was observed at least ten times. The V gene is TRBV9, the J gene TRBJ2-1; D is uncertain. V was shortened by 8 bases and J by 0 bases, with 15 bases between the two germline ends. The CDR3 covers 15 residues. From germline, CDR1 is SGDLS and CDR2 YYNGEE. The CDR3 nucleotides read TGTGCCAGTCAGGCCGGGTTTACCTCCTACAATGAGCAGTTCTTC. Amino acids: CASQAGFTSYNEQFF.

The gene calls are TRBV18 and TRBJ2-2; D unresolved. V gave up 1 base and J gave up 1 base, with 4 bases separating them. The CDR3 has 14 residues. Germline loops: CDR1 KGHSH, CDR2 LQKENI. CDR3 region: CASSPQMNTGELFF. In DNA, the CDR3 is TGTGCCAGCTCACCACAGATGAACACCGGGGAGCTGTTTTTT.

This clone has a single count. The chain combines TRBV9 with TRBJ2-1; tentative D call: TRBD2 (5 bases). The germline CDR1 and CDR2 sequences are SGDLS and YYNGEE. The length of the CDR3 is 15 residues. V shed 0 bases and J shed 5 bases, with 12 bases lying between them. DNA of the CDR3: TGTGCCAGCAGCGTAGATAACAGACTAAACAATGAGCAGTTCTTC. Translation gives CASSVDNRLNNEQFF.

The rearrangement joins TRBV5-1 to TRBJ2-2; tentative D call: TRBD2 (5 bases). V was trimmed by 0 bases and J by 5 bases, leaving 11 bases between them. Germline loops: CDR1 SGHRS, CDR2 YFSETQ. This CDR3 has 15 residues. Written as DNA, the CDR3 is TGCGCCAGCAGCTTGGATCTAGCTTCTACCGGGGAGCTGTTTTTT. Its protein product is CASSLDLASTGELFF.

This clone appeared a single time. Relative to the germline gene, one junction end is altered; a read error may explain this. The V call is TRBV5-1, the J call TRBJ2-7, with D uncertain. The germline V gene encodes CDR1 SGHRS and CDR2 YFSETQ. The length of the CDR3 is 15 residues. The CDR3 region is CASSLVGTSGYDQYF. The CDR3, as DNA: TGCGCCAGCAGCTTGGTAGGCACATCTGGGTACGATCAGTACTTC.

The chain uses TRBV10-1 and TRBJ2-2; TRBD2 matches at 10 bases. Trimming took 2 bases from V and 6 from J; bases not matched to a gene: 12. Germline V gene sequence: CDR1 WNHNN, CDR2 SYGVQD (reference sequence). This CDR3 is built from 18 residues. The CDR3 sequence: CASSEDFLGTSDPGELFF. CDR3 DNA: TGCGCCAGCAGTGAGGACTTTTTAGGGACTAGCGATCCCGGGGAGCTGTTTTTT.